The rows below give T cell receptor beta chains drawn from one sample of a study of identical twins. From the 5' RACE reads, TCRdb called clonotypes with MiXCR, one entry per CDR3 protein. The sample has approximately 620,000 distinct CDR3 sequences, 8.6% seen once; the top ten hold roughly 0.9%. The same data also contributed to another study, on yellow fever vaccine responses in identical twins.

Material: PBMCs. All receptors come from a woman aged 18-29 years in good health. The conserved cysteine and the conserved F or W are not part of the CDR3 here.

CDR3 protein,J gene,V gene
ASGPTLAGNTGELF,TRBJ2-2,TRBV12-5
ASGRGALPLGEY,TRBJ2-5,TRBV7-9
ASSSLTLAGEGDTQY,TRBJ2-3,TRBV7-9
ASSPRGGRETQY,TRBJ2-5,TRBV7-2
ASSSYSTEGTEAF,TRBJ1-1,TRBV12-3/TRBV12-4
ASRSYRGRSEKLF,TRBJ1-4,TRBV12-3/TRBV12-4
SARGLQGLEQY,TRBJ2-7,TRBV20-1
ASSFHRGGVSGANVLT,TRBJ2-6,TRBV12-3/TRBV12-4
ASSGSASRPYEQY,TRBJ2-7,TRBV6-1
SARVGTGEETQY,TRBJ2-5,TRBV20-1
ASSLFGTGPHEQY,TRBJ2-7,TRBV28
ASSYLGPGASTTDEQY,TRBJ2-7,TRBV6-5
SARIPYKFTAYNEQF,TRBJ2-1,TRBV20-1
SARAGDTTDTQY,TRBJ2-3,TRBV20-1
SVVPAGAQTYEQY,TRBJ2-7,TRBV29-1
ASRTEGLYEQY,TRBJ2-7,TRBV5-4
ASSLRDRGLDTQY,TRBJ2-3,TRBV12-3/TRBV12-4
AISETGDTEAF,TRBJ1-1,TRBV10-3
SVALAVNNEQF,TRBJ2-1,TRBV29-1
ASSLDPELPIEQF,TRBJ2-1,TRBV7-7
ASSQDLVRGTLLDSYEQY,TRBJ2-7,TRBV14
ASSTRDSQIRYGYT,TRBJ1-2,TRBV9
ACSPRGTGGSGSYEQY,TRBJ2-7,TRBV5-2
ASSLSGGKDTQY,TRBJ2-3,TRBV3-1
AISDPRWGYNIQY,TRBJ2-4,TRBV10-3
ASSSPLIAGVGELF,TRBJ2-2,TRBV6-2/TRBV6-3
ASSLVSLAGNEQF,TRBJ2-1,TRBV5-5
ASSPSGRASYNEQF,TRBJ2-1,TRBV3-1
ASSVFRGGNQPQH,TRBJ1-5,TRBV7-8
ASSQDRGVTNEKLF,TRBJ1-4,TRBV4-3
SAWEALGGRRLAGRYAYEQY,TRBJ2-7,TRBV20-1
ASSFRDRELLFSYEQY,TRBJ2-7,TRBV5-6
ASSLASGTEAF,TRBJ1-1,TRBV7-9
ASRSGGGDEKLF,TRBJ1-4,TRBV7-2
ASSWAAGGLHEQY,TRBJ2-7,TRBV5-6
ASSYSPGGLGGNIQY,TRBJ2-4,TRBV6-5
ASHRMAPRQGSTGELF,TRBJ2-2,TRBV12-3/TRBV12-4
ASSFGSPRGYGYT,TRBJ1-2,TRBV7-9
ASSVTSGEYTDTQY,TRBJ2-3,TRBV28
ASSSSQAQAKNIQY,TRBJ2-4,TRBV12-3/TRBV12-4
ASSFERGAGYGYT,TRBJ1-2,TRBV5-1
ATSDSGQLTGELF,TRBJ2-2,TRBV24-1
ASSLGWSRTDTQY,TRBJ2-3,TRBV13
ASSYSAGTSGMNEQF,TRBJ2-1,TRBV6-2/TRBV6-3
ASSLRQGAYANTGELF,TRBJ2-2,TRBV27
ASSPLMGVKDEQY,TRBJ2-7,TRBV19
ASRAGQGTTDTQY,TRBJ2-3,TRBV19
SARQTNTGELF,TRBJ2-2,TRBV20-1
ASSQDQDSYNIQY,TRBJ2-4,TRBV4-3
ASSFGLAETDTQY,TRBJ2-3,TRBV5-5
ASSLSSTYEQY,TRBJ2-7,TRBV27
ASSQSTVSYEQY,TRBJ2-7,TRBV10-2
SARDRQGRNIQY,TRBJ2-4,TRBV20-1
ASTSAADTQY,TRBJ2-3,TRBV11-2
ASGDSFYEQY,TRBJ2-7,TRBV6-5
ASSRGLIKGADTQY,TRBJ2-3,TRBV5-8
ASSQVIGDTEAF,TRBJ1-1,TRBV4-3
ASSRKPGQSNEKLF,TRBJ1-4,TRBV6-1
ASSAYNSPLH,TRBJ1-6,TRBV9